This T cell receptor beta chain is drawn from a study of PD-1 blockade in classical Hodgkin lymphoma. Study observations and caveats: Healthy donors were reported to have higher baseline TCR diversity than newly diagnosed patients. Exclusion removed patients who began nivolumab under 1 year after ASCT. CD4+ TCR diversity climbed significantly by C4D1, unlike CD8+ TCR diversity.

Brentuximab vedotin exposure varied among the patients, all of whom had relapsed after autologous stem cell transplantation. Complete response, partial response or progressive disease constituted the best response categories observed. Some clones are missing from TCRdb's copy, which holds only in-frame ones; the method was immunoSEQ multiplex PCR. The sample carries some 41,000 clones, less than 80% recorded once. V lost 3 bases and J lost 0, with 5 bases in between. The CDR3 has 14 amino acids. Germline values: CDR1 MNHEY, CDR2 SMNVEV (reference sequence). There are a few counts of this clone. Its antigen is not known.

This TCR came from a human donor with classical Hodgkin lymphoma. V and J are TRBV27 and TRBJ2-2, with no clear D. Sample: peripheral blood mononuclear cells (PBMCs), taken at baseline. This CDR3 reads CASSLGTNTGELFF. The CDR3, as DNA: TGTGCCAGCAGTTTGGGAACGAACACCGGGGAGCTGTTTTTT.